This T cell receptor beta chain was observed in a study of T-cell reconstitution after alpha-beta-depleted transplantation in children (dated by TCRdb to about 2016). With respect to the entire study: Using TCR repertoire profiling, the study followed T-cell immune reconstitution in a quantitative way in children after TCRalphabeta/CD19-depleted allogeneic hematopoietic cell transplantation. Overall results and qualifications from the work: Over subsequent months, a decline in hyperexpanded clone frequencies was noted, and after one year, T-cell counts and TCRbeta diversity were mostly ascribed to newly produced T cells. The apparently early recovery of alphabetaT-cell counts about two months after transplant reportedly depended on only several hundred rapidly expanded clones that came from non-depleted graft cells. The high TCRbeta diversity at day 60 in some patients was ascribed to recipient T cells and intrathymic progenitors that had survived conditioning.

Libraries came from PCR. Data came from an Illumina HiSeq 2500. TCR libraries were prepared with molecular barcoding, using unique molecular identifiers to normalize TCRbeta repertoire quantification. TCRdb reran the public reads through fastp at Q25 and MiXCR, keeping productive beta chains. Each CDR3 protein appears once, grouped with its most common genes and DNA. Within this sample are about 580,000 distinct CDR3 sequences, with 25% to 30% of them counted one time only. The leading ten clones occupy around a third of the sample. What the treatment or condition label conveys for this sample: allogeneic hematopoietic cell transplantation with graft depleted of TCRalphabeta T cells and CD19 B cells. Transplant recipients were children who received TCRalphabeta/CD19-depleted allogeneic hematopoietic cell grafts. According to the germline V gene (reference sequence), CDR1 reads SGHNT and CDR2 reads YYREEE. The germline V end is reduced by 2 bases and the J end by 5 bases; junction bases left unmatched: 5. From the cysteine up to the phenylalanine, the CDR3 has a length of 14 residues. CDR3 DNA only is kept here, 42 bases in frame from base 1.

Concerning this clonotype: Its target antigen remains unknown. Base qualities are not provided; no much larger clone lies one nucleotide away.

The sample here was PBMCs, taken before TCRalphabeta/CD19-depleted stem cell transplant. The chain is made from TRBV5-4 and TRBJ2-5; a stretch of 8 junction bases matches TRBD1. The receptor comes from a boy under three years old with Wiskott-Aldrich syndrome, due to receive a stem cell transplant. The DNA sequence is TGTGCCAGCAGCTTTAGGACAGGGATGGAGACCCAGTACTTC. Translated, this gives CASSFRTGMETQYF. The CDR3 plus the reference TRBV5-4 and TRBJ2-5 genes for the other parts give the full variable domain: ETGVTQSPTHLIKTRGQQVTLRCSSQSGHNTVSWYQQALGQGPQFIFQYYREEENGRGNFPPRFSGLQFPNYSSELNVNALELDDSALYLCASSFRTGMETQYFGPGTRLLVL.